This TCR beta chain was observed in a study of cytomegalovirus exposure and HLA in healthy donors. PCR involved 60 Vbeta and 13 Jbeta primers. Measured with immunoSEQ multiplex PCR; TCRdb has only the in-frame clones, and not every one. Of roughly 120,000 clones in the sample, 80% to 85% are singletons; the top ten hold 2.2%. CDR1 and CDR2 (germline): GTSNPN, SVGIG (reference sequence). The V gene lost 3 bases and the J gene lost 5 bases, with 11 bases spanning the gap. The CDR3 has 13 residues. Unrecorded immune exposures were likely, despite nominal health at sampling. This clonotype was sampled from a woman between 40 and 50 years old in good health and CMV-seronegative. V is TRBV30 and J is TRBJ1-5, with D maybe TRBD1 (6 bases). Material for sequencing was PBMCs. CDR3 sequence reads: CAWSRTEYQPQHF. In nucleotides, the CDR3 is TGTGCCTGGAGCCGGACAGAATATCAGCCCCAGCATTTT.